The clone carrying this T cell receptor (beta chain) was observed many times. The antigen is undetermined. The data derive from a study of T cells after yellow fever vaccination. Broader study findings: Overlap between CD4 and CD8 compartments was detected for a small share of clonotypes. Abundant bulk-population clonotypes could contaminate the FACS-sorted repertoires.

CDR1 is SGHTA and CDR2 is FQGNSA in the germline V gene. V gave up 5 bases and J gave up 5 bases; unmatched junction bases: 20. The CDR3 spans 18 residues. In making TCR cDNA, 5'RACE template switching added a universal primer site and UMIs to it. TCRdb recomputed calls from the 5' RACE reads with MiXCR, one row per CDR3 protein. The profile shows about 320,000 distinct CDR3 sequences, 3.5% to 4.5% of them singletons. This TCR was sampled from a man between 18 and 29 years old who received the YFV17D yellow fever vaccine. The starting material was PBMCs, obtained 15 days after the yellow fever booster vaccination. V usage is TRBV7-2 and J usage is TRBJ1-2; 7 nucleotides match TRBD1. DNA for the CDR3: TGTGCCAGCAGCGGAACTCGACAGGGCCCGTACTGGGGGTATGGCTACACCTTC. Residues: CASSGTRQGPYWGYGYTF.